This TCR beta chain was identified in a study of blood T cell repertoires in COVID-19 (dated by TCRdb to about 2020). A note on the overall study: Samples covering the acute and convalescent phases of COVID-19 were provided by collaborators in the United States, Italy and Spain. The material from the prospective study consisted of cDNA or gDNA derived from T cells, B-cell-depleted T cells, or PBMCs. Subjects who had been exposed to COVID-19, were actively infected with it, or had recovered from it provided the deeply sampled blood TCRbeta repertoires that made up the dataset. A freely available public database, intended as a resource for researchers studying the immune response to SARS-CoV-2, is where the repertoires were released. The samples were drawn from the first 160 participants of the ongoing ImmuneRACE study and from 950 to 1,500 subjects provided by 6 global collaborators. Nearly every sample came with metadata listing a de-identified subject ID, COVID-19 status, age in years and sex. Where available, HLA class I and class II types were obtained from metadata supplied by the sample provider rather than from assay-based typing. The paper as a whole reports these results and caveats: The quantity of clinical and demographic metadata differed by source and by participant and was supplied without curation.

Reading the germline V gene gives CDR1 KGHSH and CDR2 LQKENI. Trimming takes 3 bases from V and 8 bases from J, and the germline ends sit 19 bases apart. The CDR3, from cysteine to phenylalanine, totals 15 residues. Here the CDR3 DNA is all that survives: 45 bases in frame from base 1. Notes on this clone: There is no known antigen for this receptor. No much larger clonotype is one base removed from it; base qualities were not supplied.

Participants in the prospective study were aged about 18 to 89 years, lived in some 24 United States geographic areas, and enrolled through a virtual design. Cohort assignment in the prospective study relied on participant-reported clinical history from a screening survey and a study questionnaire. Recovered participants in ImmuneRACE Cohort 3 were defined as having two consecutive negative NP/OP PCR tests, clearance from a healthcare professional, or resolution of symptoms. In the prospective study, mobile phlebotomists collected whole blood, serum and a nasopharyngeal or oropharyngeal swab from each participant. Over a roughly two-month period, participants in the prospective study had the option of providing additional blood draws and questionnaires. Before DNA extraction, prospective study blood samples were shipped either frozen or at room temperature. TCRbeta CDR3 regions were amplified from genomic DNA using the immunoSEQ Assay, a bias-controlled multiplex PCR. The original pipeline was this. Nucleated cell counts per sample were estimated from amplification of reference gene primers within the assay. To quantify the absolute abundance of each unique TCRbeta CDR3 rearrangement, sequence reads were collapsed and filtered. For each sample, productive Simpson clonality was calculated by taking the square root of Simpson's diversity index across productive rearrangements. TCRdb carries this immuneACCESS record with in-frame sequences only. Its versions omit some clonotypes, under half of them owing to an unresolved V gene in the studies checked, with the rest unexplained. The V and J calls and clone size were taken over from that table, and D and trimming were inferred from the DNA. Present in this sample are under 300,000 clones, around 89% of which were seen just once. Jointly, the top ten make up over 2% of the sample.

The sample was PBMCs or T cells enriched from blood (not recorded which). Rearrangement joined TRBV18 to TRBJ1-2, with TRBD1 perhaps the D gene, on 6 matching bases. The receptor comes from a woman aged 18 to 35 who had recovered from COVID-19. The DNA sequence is TGTGCCAGCTCACCGGGGAGCGACAGGCCGGGGGGCTACACCTTC. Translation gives CASSPGSDRPGGYTF.